This T cell receptor beta chain was found in a study of T cell repertoires in cytomegalovirus infection. Study-level background: Carrying CMV and the relevant HLA type showed in public TCR beta signatures. Study-wide results and limits: The study identified carriers of CMV plus the relevant HLA from cumulative public TCR beta family frequency. HLA-C-restricted CMV-specific TCR beta clonotypes prevailed in the ex vivo response.

TCRdb independently ran MiXCR on the reads; one entry per CDR3 protein. The sample yields 150,000 to 200,000 distinct CDR3 sequences, about 21% seen once. A few counts support this clonotype. Its antigen is unidentified. Trimming cost V 6 bases and J 4 bases; bases outside gene matches: 9. The CDR3 spans 15 residues. The chain combines TRBV12-3 or TRBV12-4 with TRBJ1-2, with 9 bases lining up with TRBD1. Specimen: PBMCs. The receptor was isolated from a human donor in good health (CMV status not recorded). Some clones in this sample may be carry-over from other donors' samples. The CDR3 nucleotides read TGTGCCAGCAGACCTACAGGGGGCGCAGGCTATGGCTACACCTTC. This gives the protein CASRPTGGAGYGYTF.